The 30 T cell receptor beta chains listed next were all sequenced from one sample in a study of blood T cell repertoires in COVID-19. Measured with immunoSEQ multiplex PCR; TCRdb has only the in-frame clones, and not every one. The table has fewer than 200,000 clones, around 90% seen once. Sequenced input: PBMCs or T cells enriched from blood (not recorded which). The receptors stem from a woman younger than 30 who had recovered from COVID-19.

This clone occurred a few times. The V gene is TRBV4-1, the J gene TRBJ2-6; D call uncertain. V was clipped by 0 bases and J by 1 base, with 7 bases between them. Germline CDR1 is MGHRA and CDR2 is YSYEKL. The length of the CDR3 is 16 residues. The CDR3 region is CASSQDTGSGANVLTF. In DNA form, the CDR3 reads TGCGCCAGCAGCCAAGACACGGGTTCTGGGGCCAACGTCCTGACTTTC.

The CDR3 nucleotides read TGTGCCAGCTCACCAAGGGTGGCAGGGGGCCTCACTGAAGCTTTCTTT. It yields the protein CASSPRVAGGLTEAFF. The rearrangement uses TRBV18 and TRBJ1-1, with 8 positions matching TRBD1. Germline loops: CDR1 KGHSH, CDR2 LQKENI. CDR3 length: 16 amino acids. V trimming: 2 bases; J trimming: 4 bases; junction bases outside the gene matches: 9.

Only one count was recorded for this clone. The V and J genes are TRBV19 and TRBJ2-2, with 7 bases matching TRBD2. From germline, CDR1 is LNHDA and CDR2 SQIVND (reference sequence). The junction had 8 bases not matched to a gene; V was cut back by 11 bases and J by 2 bases. This CDR3 region has 14 residues. The CDR3 DNA is TGTGCCTCAAAGGCGGGGGTCAACACCGGGGAGCTGTTTTTT. This sequence encodes CASKAGVNTGELFF.

The chain couples TRBV6-2 or TRBV6-3 to TRBJ2-1; 9 bases are a match to TRBD2. From germline, CDR1 is MNHEY and CDR2 SVGEGT. V was clipped by 6 bases and J by 4 bases; unmatched bases: 10. The CDR3 runs to 16 residues. The CDR3 coding sequence is TGTGCCAGCAGCTCGGCGGGGGGGCCGGGATACAATGAGCAGTTCTTC. Translation gives CASSSAGGPGYNEQFF.

The chain carries TRBV10-3 and TRBJ1-1, with 7 bases lining up with TRBD1. CDR3 length: 14 residues. The ends lost 4 bases at V and 3 bases at J; junction bases unmatched: 5. The germline gives CDR1 ENHRY, CDR2 SYGVKD. The CDR3, as DNA: TGTGCCATCAGTGCCCTAACAGGGGACACTGAAGCTTTCTTT. It is translated as CAISALTGDTEAFF.

This clone was observed once. V and J are TRBV25-1 and TRBJ1-1, with D perhaps matching TRBD1 (6 bases). Trimming removed 6 bases at V and 2 bases at J, with 7 bases between. There are 12 residues in the CDR3. Per the germline V gene, CDR1 is MGHDK and CDR2 is SYGVNS. CDR3 sequence reads: CASRGTNTEAFF. The DNA of the CDR3 is TGTGCCAGCAGAGGGACAAACACTGAAGCTTTCTTT.

J is TRBJ2-3 and V is TRBV27; D not resolved. The CDR3 covers 14 residues. V dropped 3 bases and J dropped 0 bases, with 7 bases sitting between them. CDR1 and CDR2 (germline): MNHEY, SMNVEV (reference sequence). The CDR3 sequence is CASSLTRSTDTQYF. DNA for the CDR3: TGTGCCAGCAGTTTGACACGGAGCACAGATACGCAGTATTTT.

This chain uses TRBV6-1 with TRBJ1-2, with D unresolved. Germline CDR1 is MNHNS and CDR2 is SASEGT. V was cut by 1 base and J by 2 bases, with 17 bases left in between. The CDR3 sequence is 17 residues long. This CDR3 reads CASSEDGAQELNYGYTF. As DNA, the CDR3 is TGTGCCAGCAGTGAAGATGGAGCACAAGAATTGAACTATGGCTACACCTTC.

The V and J genes are TRBV28 and TRBJ2-7; TRBD2 agrees at 8 bases. CDR1 MDHEN and CDR2 SYDVKM come from the germline V gene. The V gene end was trimmed by 8 bases and the J gene end by 8 bases; junction bases not matched to a gene: 8. The CDR3 length is 12 residues. CDR3 sequence: CASRRGGYKQYF. CDR3 nucleotides: TGTGCCAGCCGCCGGGGGGGGTACAAGCAGTACTTC.

CDR3 nucleotides: TGTGCCAGCGGAGGGTTTAAGGACCTACAGGAGCAGTTCTTC. Translation gives CASGGFKDLQEQFF. The chain employs TRBV7-9 and TRBJ2-1, with D possibly being TRBD2 (6 bases). The CDR3 runs to 14 residues. V gave up 8 bases and J gave up 10 bases, with 21 bases separating them. Germline V gene data show CDR1 as SEHNR and CDR2 as FQNEAQ (reference sequence).

The chain carries TRBV24-1 and TRBJ2-1, with D maybe TRBD2 (6 bases). Trimming shortened V by 0 bases and J by 5 bases, and 7 bases separated the two germline ends. Per germline, CDR1 KGHDR and CDR2 SFDVKD. The CDR3 is made up of 14 amino acids. CDR3 coding DNA: TGTGCCACCAGTGATTTGTCGGGGGACAATGAGCAGTTCTTC. This translates into CATSDLSGDNEQFF.

This chain connects TRBV11-3 to TRBJ2-3, with D possibly being TRBD2 (5 bases). Trimming removed 4 bases at V and 1 base at J, with 18 bases between. Per the germline V gene, CDR1 is SGHNT and CDR2 is YENEEA. The CDR3 contains 17 residues. Here the CDR3 DNA reads TGTGCCAGCAGCTCCCGCGGGCTAGTCGAAGGCACAGATACGCAGTATTTT. Translation gives CASSSRGLVEGTDTQYF.

V gene TRBV19 combines with J gene TRBJ2-7, with TRBD1 matching 7 bases. The V gene end was trimmed by 1 base and the J gene end by 3 bases; junction bases not matched to a gene: 6. In germline, CDR1 is LNHDA, CDR2 SQIVND (reference sequence). This CDR3 region has 15 residues. The CDR3 spells CASSIGDSHLYEQYF. In nucleotides, the CDR3 is TGTGCCAGTAGTATAGGGGACAGCCACCTCTACGAGCAGTACTTC.

This chain connects TRBV7-8 to TRBJ2-5; D possibly corresponds to TRBD2 (5 bases). This CDR3 comprises 12 residues. Germline V gene sequence: CDR1 SGHVS, CDR2 FQNEAQ. V lost 5 bases, J lost 7 bases, and 11 bases lay in between. CDR3 residues: CASSPPSGTQYF. The CDR3 nucleotides are TGTGCCAGCAGCCCCCCAAGCGGGACCCAGTACTTC.

This clone was detected only once. The chain uses TRBV27 and TRBJ2-3; D unclear. Germline V gives CDR1 MNHEY, CDR2 SMNVEV (reference sequence). Between the trimmed V and J ends, which lost 0 bases and 4 bases, there was a span of 8 bases. This CDR3 is built from 14 residues. The CDR3 reads CASSLSTVPDTQYF. The CDR3 region has the DNA TGTGCCAGCAGTTTATCCACAGTGCCAGATACGCAGTATTTT.

The V and J genes are TRBV29-1 and TRBJ1-2, with unresolved D. Germline lookup yields CDR1 SQVTM and CDR2 ANQGSEA. Trimming stripped 5 bases from V and 6 bases from J, with 10 bases between. The CDR3 spans 11 residues. The CDR3 nucleotides read TGCAGCGTTCAATGGGAGAATGGCTACACCTTC. The encoded protein is CSVQWENGYTF.

This clone was observed at least ten times. The rearrangement links TRBV7-2 to TRBJ2-2, with D possibly matching TRBD1 (7 bases). CDR1 SGHTA and CDR2 FQGNSA come from the germline V gene. V was pared by 4 bases and J by 4 bases, with 22 bases between. The CDR3 has 18 amino acids. CDR3 bases: TGTGCCAGCAGCTCGGCCGGAGGAGGGGGCGCGATCACCGGGGAGCTGTTTTTT. It specifies CASSSAGGGGAITGELFF.

V gene TRBV2 combines with J gene TRBJ1-1; 8 bases align to TRBD1. The germline V gene encodes CDR1 SNHLY and CDR2 FYNNEI. Germline trimming cut 5 bases from V and 1 base from J; bases unmatched to any gene: 6. The CDR3 has 15 residues. The CDR3 is CASSLDRGANTEAFF. The CDR3 nucleotides are TGTGCCAGCAGTCTCGACAGGGGTGCGAACACTGAAGCTTTCTTT.

The rearrangement links TRBV2 to TRBJ1-2; maybe TRBD1 (5 bases). With 7 bases removed from V and 0 bases from J, the gap between germline ends came to 12 bases. Germline values: CDR1 SNHLY, CDR2 FYNNEI. The CDR3 is made up of 14 amino acids. The CDR3 DNA is TGTGCCAGCATCAGCCAGGGTGCTAACTATGGCTACACCTTC. Amino acids: CASISQGANYGYTF.

V and J are TRBV5-4 and TRBJ2-3; 7 bases fit TRBD2. V dropped 0 bases and J dropped 5; count of bases not matched to a gene: 9. Germline V gene lookup returns CDR1 SGHNT and CDR2 YYREEE (reference sequence). The CDR3 is made up of 16 amino acids. The CDR3 here is CASSLAAGVLKDTQYF. DNA of the CDR3: TGTGCCAGCAGCTTGGCGGCGGGAGTTCTGAAAGATACGCAGTATTTT.

The chain carries TRBV7-3 and TRBJ2-3, with a possible D match to TRBD2 (6 bases). The CDR3 contains 14 residues. Trimming shortened V by 4 bases and J by 4 bases, and 12 bases separated the two germline ends. Germline CDR1 SGHTA, CDR2 FQGTGA. The CDR3 reads CASSSLTSSDTQYF. Here the CDR3 DNA reads TGTGCCAGCAGCTCCCTGACTAGTTCAGATACGCAGTATTTT.

This clone was observed once. This sample includes further DNA sequences coding for the same CDR3. The rearrangement uses TRBV9 and TRBJ1-1; possibly TRBD1 for D (6 bases). V shed 2 bases and J shed 1 base, with 9 bases lying between them. The germline CDR1 and CDR2 sequences are SGDLS and YYNGEE. The CDR3 runs to 14 residues. The CDR3 loop reads CASSVGQPNTEAFF. The CDR3 DNA reads as TGTGCCAGCAGCGTCGGACAGCCGAACACTGAAGCTTTCTTT.

This chain joins TRBV3-1 (or the pseudogene TRBV3-2) and TRBJ1-6; D is unclear. The germline gives CDR1 LGHDT, CDR2 YNNKEL (reference sequence). Trimming took off 4 bases at V and 7 bases at J, with 11 bases between the two ends. The CDR3 contains 14 residues. The CDR3 loop reads CASSPHKENSPLHF. DNA of the CDR3: TGTGCCAGCAGCCCTCACAAGGAGAATTCACCCCTCCACTTT.

The chain carries TRBV19 and TRBJ1-5, with D perhaps matching TRBD1 (5 bases). Trimming removed 9 bases from V and 2 bases from J, with 14 bases in between. In germline, CDR1 is LNHDA, CDR2 SQIVND (reference sequence). The CDR3 runs 14 residues. The DNA for the CDR3 is TGTGCCAGCACCAAGGGGTGGGGCAATCAGCCCCAGCATTTT. It translates to CASTKGWGNQPQHF. The full variable domain, rest sourced from reference TRBV19 and TRBJ1-5, is DGGITQSPKYLFRKEGQNVTLSCEQNLNHDAMYWYRQDPGQGLRLIYYSQIVNDFQKGDIAEGYSVSREKKESFPLTVTSAQKNPTAFYLCASTKGWGNQPQHFGDGTRLSIL.

This chain uses TRBV5-1 with TRBJ2-1; the match to TRBD2 covers 13 bases. J gave up 0 bases and V 4 bases, and 13 bases lay outside the gene matches. Germline V gene data show CDR1 as SGHRS and CDR2 as YFSETQ. This CDR3 has 20 amino acids. The CDR3 here is CASSPPPGLAGKSSYNEQFF. CDR3 DNA: TGCGCCAGCAGCCCACCTCCGGGACTAGCGGGAAAGAGCTCCTACAATGAGCAGTTCTTC.

The CDR3 spells CASSPPSYEQYF. The CDR3 nucleotides are TGTGCCAGCAGTCCCCCATCCTACGAGCAGTACTTC. The rearrangement joins TRBV27 to TRBJ2-7; D gene ambiguous. V lost 5 bases and J 1 base, leaving 6 bases between the germline ends. Germline values: CDR1 MNHEY, CDR2 SMNVEV (reference sequence). This CDR3 has 12 amino acids.

V is TRBV7-8 and J is TRBJ2-5, with D tentatively TRBD1 (6 bases). The V gene's germline CDR1 is SGHVS and CDR2 FQNEAQ. The V end lost 6 bases, the J end lost 5 bases, and 19 bases lay between the germline ends. The CDR3 extends over 15 amino acids. The CDR3 bases are TGTGCCAGCAGTCTTGGTGGGGGCGCGTTCGAGACCCAGTACTTC. Its protein is CASSLGGGAFETQYF. Combining the CDR3 with reference TRBV7-8 and TRBJ2-5 gives the whole variable domain GAGVSQSPRYKVAKRGQDVALRCDPISGHVSLFWYQQALGQGPEFLTYFQNEAQLDKSGLPSDRFFAERPEGSVSTLKIQRTQQEDSAVYLCASSLGGGAFETQYFGPGTRLLVL.

The chain joins TRBV25-1 to TRBJ1-1; 8 nucleotides align to TRBD1. The CDR3 is 14 residues long. After removal of 4 bases from V and 6 bases from J, the junction contained 7 bases not matched to a gene. Germline CDR1 MGHDK, CDR2 SYGVNS. The CDR3: CASSAGGRSAEAFF. CDR3 in DNA: TGTGCCAGCAGTGCAGGGGGCCGAAGCGCTGAAGCTTTCTTT.

The chain combines TRBV2 with TRBJ1-1; 7 bases fit TRBD1. The V and J ends lost 4 bases and 7 bases, in that order; junction bases with no gene match: 3. This CDR3 is 12 amino acids long. Germline V lookup: CDR1 SNHLY, CDR2 FYNNEI. CDR3 sequence (DNA): TGTGCCAGCAGTGTGACAGGGATTGAAGCTTTCTTT. Residues: CASSVTGIEAFF.

V usage is TRBV3-1 (or the pseudogene TRBV3-2) and J usage is TRBJ2-1; 7 bases are shared with TRBD2. CDR1 and CDR2 (germline): LGHDT, YNNKEL (reference sequence). The CDR3 loop spans 15 amino acids. The V segment lost 4 bases and the J segment 5 bases; nucleotides outside the gene matches: 8. For the CDR3, the DNA is TGTGCCAGCAGCCTCGACTGGGGACTAAACAATGAGCAGTTCTTC. It translates to CASSLDWGLNNEQFF.